The 24 T cell receptor beta chains reported below all come from one sample, sequenced in a study of cytomegalovirus exposure and HLA in healthy donors. The PCR made use of 60 Vbeta and 13 Jbeta primers. Clones were read by immunoSEQ multiplex PCR, and TCRdb kept only the in-frame ones, dropping some. The repertoire holds more than 150,000 clones, about 80% seen once, with about 2.2% in the top ten. The sample was PBMCs. The receptor set was obtained from a woman between 25 and 40 years old in good health and CMV-seronegative.

CDR3 region: CASGQGPFFAEQYF. The CDR3, as DNA: TGTGCCAGCGGACAGGGGCCTTTCTTCGCCGAGCAGTACTTC. The chain uses TRBV14 and TRBJ2-7, with 9 bases aligning to TRBD1. From germline, CDR1 is SGHDN and CDR2 FVKESK. This CDR3 is 14 amino acids long. The V and J ends lost 8 bases and 6 bases, in that order; junction bases with no gene match: 11.

The V and J genes are TRBV5-1 and TRBJ2-3; 7 bases fit TRBD1. V shed 4 bases and J 2 bases; nucleotides not matched to a gene: 7. Germline CDR1 is SGHRS and CDR2 is YFSETQ. The CDR3 totals 15 residues. In DNA form, the CDR3 reads TGCGCCAGCAGCATGGGACAGCCTCTCACAGATACGCAGTATTTT. This gives the protein CASSMGQPLTDTQYF.

This clone was counted a few times. The J gene is TRBJ1-1, the V gene TRBV4-3; perhaps TRBD1 as D (5 bases). The CDR3 is made up of 17 amino acids. CDR1 LGHNA and CDR2 YSLEER come from the germline V gene. V dropped 2 bases and J dropped 11 bases, with 27 bases sitting between them. The CDR3 region has the DNA TGCGCCAGCAGCCAAAGGGTCCCGCGGTCGGTCAATGCAGGGGCTTTCTTT. It specifies CASSQRVPRSVNAGAFF.

The chain recombines TRBV5-8 with TRBJ2-1, with D perhaps matching TRBD1 (5 bases). V lost 1 base to trimming and J lost 5 bases, with 10 bases between them. Germline V gene lookup returns CDR1 SGHTS and CDR2 YDEGEE. This CDR3 region has 14 residues. The CDR3 region has the DNA TGTGCCAGCAGCTTGAAGACCAGGGACAATGAGCAGTTCTTC. Amino acid sequence: CASSLKTRDNEQFF.

V is TRBV5-1 and J is TRBJ2-7; 12 bases are shared with TRBD1. Germline-derived CDR1 and CDR2 are SGHRS and YFSETQ. V shed 4 bases, J shed 7 bases, and the junction held 6 bases outside the gene matches. The CDR3 is made up of 14 amino acids. CDR3 region: CASSQGQGAGEQYF. CDR3 DNA: TGCGCCAGCAGCCAGGGACAGGGGGCAGGGGAGCAGTACTTC.

The rearrangement links TRBV11-3 to TRBJ2-7; the D gene is possibly TRBD1 (6 bases). Trimming removed 5 bases from V and 7 bases from J, with 18 bases in between. Germline V gene data show CDR1 as SGHNT and CDR2 as YENEEA. CDR3 length: 14 amino acids. CDR3 sequence: CASSLGALVEEQYF. In DNA, the CDR3 is TGTGCCAGCAGCCTGGGGGCTCTAGTGGAAGAGCAGTACTTC.

V is TRBV7-2 and J is TRBJ2-7, with TRBD2 matching over 10 bases. Germline lookup yields CDR1 SGHTA and CDR2 FQGNSA. The CDR3 consists of 17 residues. After removal of 1 base from V and 5 bases from J, the junction contained 11 bases not matched to a gene. The CDR3 region has the DNA TGTGCCAGCAGCTTAGTAAGCGGGAGGGCAGTAAGGAACGAGCAGTACTTC. Translation: CASSLVSGRAVRNEQYF.

The chain joins TRBV7-9 to TRBJ2-7; a weak D match, TRBD2 (8 bases). From germline, CDR1 is SEHNR and CDR2 FQNEAQ (reference sequence). The CDR3 has 15 residues. The V gene lost 2 bases and the J gene lost 5 bases, with 16 bases spanning the gap. The CDR3 sequence is CASSLTGGGGHEQYF. The CDR3, as DNA: TGTGCCAGCAGCTTAACGGGAGGGGGCGGACACGAGCAGTACTTC.

The J gene is TRBJ2-7, the V gene TRBV18; a possible D gene is TRBD2 (6 bases). V lost 3 bases and J lost 4, with 13 bases in between. Germline loops: CDR1 KGHSH, CDR2 LQKENI. The length of the CDR3 is 14 residues. CDR3 nucleotide sequence: TGTGCCAGCTCACCCTCGTCCGGGGGTTACGAGCAGTACTTC. This codes for CASSPSSGGYEQYF.

The V and J genes are TRBV6-4 and TRBJ2-3, with D possibly matching TRBD1 (5 bases). Germline loops: CDR1 MRHNA, CDR2 SNTAGT. This CDR3 spans 15 amino acids. V was pared by 2 bases and J by 4 bases, with 13 bases between. In DNA, the CDR3 is TGTGCCAGCAGTGACGGCAGGGATTTCGCAGATACGCAGTATTTT. It codes for CASSDGRDFADTQYF.

This chain uses TRBV7-2 with TRBJ1-6; 7 positions match TRBD1. J lost 11 bases, V lost 4 bases, and 11 bases had no gene match. The CDR3 covers 15 residues. Germline assignment: CDR1 SGHTA and CDR2 FQGNSA. The CDR3 region is CASSSDRVNLAPLHF. The CDR3 DNA sequence: TGTGCCAGCAGCTCAGACAGGGTCAATTTGGCACCCCTCCACTTT.

The chain uses TRBV5-1 and TRBJ1-1, with TRBD1 matching 7 bases. The CDR3 totals 13 residues. Trimming took 8 bases from V and 0 from J; bases not matched to a gene: 4. CDR1 SGHRS and CDR2 YFSETQ come from the germline V gene. CDR3 region: CARPGQMNTEAFF. The CDR3 DNA reads as TGCGCCAGGCCGGGACAGATGAACACTGAAGCTTTCTTT. Drawing the rest from reference TRBV5-1 and TRBJ1-1, the complete variable domain is KAGVTQTPRYLIKTRGQQVTLSCSPISGHRSVSWYQQTPGQGLQFLFEYFSETQRNKGNFPGRFSGRQFSNSRSEMNVSTLELGDSALYLCARPGQMNTEAFFGQGTRLTVV.

The chain uses TRBV19 and TRBJ2-7, with 9 positions matching TRBD1. After removal of 5 bases from V and 1 base from J, the junction contained 3 bases not matched to a gene. The V gene's germline CDR1 is LNHDA and CDR2 SQIVND (reference sequence). There are 14 residues in the CDR3. CDR3 protein: CASSSGTGSYEQYF. The CDR3 DNA is TGTGCCAGTAGTTCCGGGACAGGGTCCTACGAGCAGTACTTC.

This chain uses TRBV25-1 with TRBJ1-1; D is perhaps TRBD1 (5 bases). CDR3 size: 15 residues. Trimming removed 5 bases from V and 7 bases from J, with 20 bases in between. CDR1 MGHDK and CDR2 SYGVNS come from the germline V gene. The CDR3 reads CASSRLTGTADEAFF. The CDR3 bases are TGTGCCAGCAGTCGACTGACCGGGACTGCTGATGAAGCTTTCTTT.

The chain has TRBV7-2 and TRBJ1-3, with 8 bases identical to TRBD1. Germline CDR1 is SGHTA and CDR2 is FQGNSA. Germline trimming cut 7 bases from V and 2 bases from J; bases unmatched to any gene: 7. This CDR3 region has 15 residues. The CDR3 DNA is TGTGCCAGCATCGGACAGGGTTATGCTGGAAACACCATATATTTT. Translating gives CASIGQGYAGNTIYF.

The chain uses TRBV27 and TRBJ2-5, with TRBD2 as a possible D gene (5 bases). V lost 7 bases and J 5 bases, leaving 17 bases between the germline ends. Germline V gene lookup returns CDR1 MNHEY and CDR2 SMNVEV (reference sequence). The CDR3 runs 14 residues. The CDR3 is CASKAGISRETQYF. The CDR3 DNA reads as TGTGCCAGCAAGGCCGGGATCTCCAGGGAGACCCAGTACTTC.

This chain uses TRBV7-2 with TRBJ2-5; 7 nucleotides match TRBD2. The CDR3 loop spans 15 amino acids. Germline V gives CDR1 SGHTA, CDR2 FQGNSA. V lost 5 bases to trimming and J lost 9 bases; unmatched junction nucleotides: 15. CDR3 nucleotide sequence: TGTGCCAGCAGCGACTTGGGACTACCCCTCGGAGCCCAGTACTTC. Encoded protein: CASSDLGLPLGAQYF.

This CDR3 is CASSQFWDRETDTQYF. CDR3 DNA: TGTGCCAGCAGTCAATTTTGGGACAGGGAAACAGATACGCAGTATTTT. The chain couples TRBV25-1 to TRBJ2-3, with TRBD1 matching over 9 bases. V trimming: 5 bases; J trimming: 3 bases; junction bases outside the gene matches: 9. The V gene's germline CDR1 is MGHDK and CDR2 SYGVNS. CDR3 length: 16 residues.

The chain has TRBV9 and TRBJ2-1, with TRBD2 identical over 8 bases. V gave up 0 bases and J gave up 10 bases; unmatched junction bases: 12. The length of the CDR3 is 16 residues. CDR1 and CDR2 from the germline V gene are SGDLS and YYNGEE. CDR3 in DNA: TGTGCCAGCAGCGTAGATCCAGCGGGGGCGCGCTCCGAGCAGTTCTTC. Protein: CASSVDPAGARSEQFF.

V is TRBV6-5 and J is TRBJ2-7; a weak D match, TRBD2 (5 bases). The CDR3 length is 13 residues. Looked up from germline, CDR1 is MNHEY and CDR2 is SVGAGI. CDR3 in amino acids: CSSKQKAAYEQYF. CDR3 DNA: TGTTCTAGCAAGCAGAAGGCGGCATACGAGCAGTACTTC.

This clone was seen a single time. The V call is TRBV5-1, the J call TRBJ2-3; 11 positions agree with TRBD2. Germline trimming cut 4 bases from V and 2 bases from J; bases unmatched to any gene: 6. Germline CDR1 and CDR2: SGHRS and YFSETQ. The CDR3 contains 16 residues. Here the CDR3 DNA reads TGCGCCAGCAGCCCCCGGACTAGCGGGTTCACAGATACGCAGTATTTT. Translated: CASSPRTSGFTDTQYF. The variable domain in full, with the rest retrieved from reference TRBV5-1 and TRBJ2-3, is KAGVTQTPRYLIKTRGQQVTLSCSPISGHRSVSWYQQTPGQGLQFLFEYFSETQRNKGNFPGRFSGRQFSNSRSEMNVSTLELGDSALYLCASSPRTSGFTDTQYFGPGTRLTVL.

The chain uses TRBV9 and TRBJ1-4, with TRBD1 matching 10 bases. CDR3 length: 16 residues. V shed 0 bases, J shed 8 bases, and the junction held 7 bases outside the gene matches. The germline V gene encodes CDR1 SGDLS and CDR2 YYNGEE. The CDR3 nucleotides read TGTGCCAGCAGCGTAGAGCCGACAGGGGGCTTCGAAAAACTGTTTTTT. It codes for CASSVEPTGGFEKLFF.

The chain links TRBV4-1 to TRBJ2-3; 7 bases fit TRBD2. Trimming took 6 bases from V and 6 from J; bases not matched to a gene: 18. Germline loops: CDR1 MGHRA, CDR2 YSYEKL. There are 17 residues in the CDR3. CDR3: CASRPVWRETSPDTQYF. For the CDR3, the DNA is TGCGCCAGCAGGCCAGTGTGGCGGGAGACTTCGCCCGATACGCAGTATTTT.

V usage is TRBV27 and J usage is TRBJ2-1, with unresolved D. Between the trimmed V and J ends, which lost 3 bases and 0 bases, there was a span of 6 bases. Germline V gene data show CDR1 as MNHEY and CDR2 as SMNVEV (reference sequence). The CDR3 has 14 amino acids. CDR3 in amino acids: CASSLVASYNEQFF. CDR3 DNA: TGTGCCAGCAGTTTGGTAGCCTCCTACAATGAGCAGTTCTTC.